One and the same sample provided the 21 T cell receptor beta chains below, sequenced in a study of human T cells and chemical hapten exposure. Time point reported: patch test 1, 2 weeks after DPC sensitization. Documented treatment: therapeutic diphenylcyclopropenone sensitization with weekly scalp DPC. TCRdb re-derived calls from the RACE reads in MiXCR, one entry per CDR3 protein. The sample records about 380,000 distinct CDR3 sequences, nearly 5% being singletons. This specimen was whole blood, taken in connection with sensitization to the hapten diphenylcyclopropenone (DPC). These receptors were obtained from a woman aged 45-65 years with alopecia areata. Some clones in this sample may be carry-over from other donors' samples.

Many counts were recorded for this clonotype. This chain joins TRBV28 and TRBJ1-1; D possibly corresponds to TRBD1 (6 bases). The germline CDR1 and CDR2 sequences are MDHEN and SYDVKM. The CDR3 totals 15 residues. Trimming left V 5 bases short and J 5 bases short, with 18 bases between. CDR3 protein: CASSPGGEGVTEAFF. CDR3 sequence (DNA): TGTGCCAGCAGTCCTGGAGGGGAGGGGGTTACTGAAGCTTTCTTT.

This clonotype appeared many times. This rearrangement joins TRBV29-1 to TRBJ2-3; D unclear. Germline assignment: CDR1 SQVTM and CDR2 ANQGSEA. V was shortened by 7 bases and J by 4 bases, with 9 bases between the two germline ends. This CDR3 has 11 amino acids. CDR3 protein: CSGESADTQYF. The CDR3 bases are TGCAGCGGCGAAAGTGCAGATACGCAGTATTTT.

This clonotype has a count of ten or more. This chain joins TRBV3-1 and TRBJ1-2, with D perhaps matching TRBD1 (6 bases). Germline CDR1 LGHDT, CDR2 YNNKEL (reference sequence). V was trimmed by 1 base and J by 4 bases, leaving 19 bases between them. The CDR3 spans 17 residues. The CDR3 nucleotides are TGTGCCAGCAGCCAAGTGGACACCGGGACATACGGCTATGGCTACACCTTC. It specifies CASSQVDTGTYGYGYTF.

This clonotype was seen many times. The chain recombines TRBV7-6 with TRBJ2-7; 7 nucleotides line up with TRBD2. CDR3 length: 15 amino acids. In germline, CDR1 is SGHVS, CDR2 FNYEAQ. V shed 7 bases, J shed 0 bases, and the junction held 9 bases outside the gene matches. The CDR3 reads CASTLTSSPSYEQYF. The CDR3, as DNA: TGTGCCAGCACCCTGACTAGCTCCCCCTCCTACGAGCAGTACTTC.

This clonotype was counted at least ten times. The chain employs TRBV6-6 and TRBJ1-2; D might be TRBD1 (5 bases). V was cut by 7 bases and J by 2 bases, with 17 bases left in between. The V gene's germline CDR1 is MNHNY and CDR2 SVGAGI (reference sequence). The CDR3 is made up of 15 amino acids. CDR3: CASIKGLGVNYGYTF. The CDR3 coding sequence is TGTGCCAGCATAAAGGGTCTGGGGGTCAACTATGGCTACACCTTC.

This chain links TRBV7-8 with TRBJ1-1, with D possibly matching TRBD1 (5 bases). V was trimmed by 4 bases and J by 10 bases, leaving 13 bases between them. Germline V lookup: CDR1 SGHVS, CDR2 FQNEAQ. The CDR3 totals 12 residues. CDR3 residues: CASSSSAGGAFF. In nucleotides, the CDR3 is TGTGCCAGCAGCTCAAGCGCGGGGGGAGCTTTCTTT. The full variable domain, its missing parts supplied by reference TRBV7-8 and TRBJ1-1, is GAGVSQSPRYKVAKRGQDVALRCDPISGHVSLFWYQQALGQGPEFLTYFQNEAQLDKSGLPSDRFFAERPEGSVSTLKIQRTQQEDSAVYLCASSSSAGGAFFGQGTRLTVV.

This clonotype was observed at least ten times. The rearrangement uses TRBV6-5 and TRBJ2-3; 7 nucleotides align to TRBD2. Germline V gives CDR1 MNHEY, CDR2 SVGAGI. The CDR3 is 14 residues long. Trimming cost V 4 bases and J 1 base; bases outside gene matches: 2. This CDR3 is CASSFAGGTDTQYF. DNA of the CDR3: TGTGCCAGCAGTTTCGCGGGGGGCACAGATACGCAGTATTTT.

This clonotype was counted a few times. The chain joins TRBV29-1 to TRBJ1-1; no reliable D call. V was clipped by 4 bases and J by 7 bases, with 7 bases between them. CDR1 is SQVTM and CDR2 is ANQGSEA in the germline V gene. This CDR3 has 10 residues. CDR3 in DNA: TGCAGCGTTGCGAGGATTGAAGCTTTCTTT. This codes for CSVARIEAFF.

V and J are TRBV18 and TRBJ1-5, with unresolved D. Trimming removed 2 bases at V and 3 bases at J, with 8 bases between. Germline V gene sequence: CDR1 KGHSH, CDR2 LQKENI. CDR3 length: 14 residues. The CDR3 DNA reads as TGTGCCAGCTCACCAACCGGGTTCAATCAGCCCCAGCATTTT. Its protein product is CASSPTGFNQPQHF.

This clonotype was observed a few times. The chain employs TRBV18 and TRBJ1-4; possible D gene TRBD1, 5 bases. Trimming cost V 0 bases and J 8 bases, with 13 bases left between them. Germline-derived CDR1 and CDR2 are KGHSH and LQKENI. The CDR3 extends over 15 amino acids. In DNA, the CDR3 is TGTGCCAGCTCACCACCTCAGGGAACCGGCGAAAAACTGTTTTTT. Translation: CASSPPQGTGEKLFF.

This clonotype was counted only a few times. This chain connects TRBV2 to TRBJ1-2; 10 bases fit TRBD1. Per the germline V gene, CDR1 is SNHLY and CDR2 is FYNNEI. The trim removed 6 bases at V and 4 bases at J, leaving 11 bases unmatched. The CDR3 is 16 amino acids. The CDR3 reads CASSFTGTGVGYGYTF. CDR3 DNA: TGTGCCAGCAGCTTTACCGGGACAGGGGTTGGCTATGGCTACACCTTC.

This clonotype occurred a few times. DNA of the CDR3: TGTGCCAGCACCACTTTCCCCCTGGACCCCGGCAGCACAGATACGCAGTATTTT. Residues: CASTTFPLDPGSTDTQYF. This chain connects TRBV6-1 to TRBJ2-3; D call uncertain. The germline V gene has CDR1 MNHNS and CDR2 SASEGT. The V end was cut by 7 bases, the J end by 0 bases, with 23 bases between. CDR3 length equals 18 residues.

This clonotype was counted at least ten times. The genes are TRBV28 and TRBJ2-3; a weak D match, TRBD2 (6 bases). This CDR3 contains 16 residues. Trimming pared 1 base from V and 2 bases from J, leaving 13 bases between. Germline lookup yields CDR1 MDHEN and CDR2 SYDVKM. Here the CDR3 DNA reads TGTGCCAGCAGTTTATTGCCGGGAGCCCTCACAGATACGCAGTATTTT. It specifies CASSLLPGALTDTQYF.

There are many counts of this clonotype. The V and J genes are TRBV29-1 and TRBJ2-1; D assignment may be TRBD1 or TRBD2 (5 bases each). Trimming removed 7 bases at V and 7 bases at J, with 20 bases between. The germline V gene has CDR1 SQVTM and CDR2 ANQGSEA. CDR3 length: 14 residues. CDR3 loop: CSEQGAVRRNEQFF. CDR3 in DNA: TGCAGCGAGCAGGGAGCAGTCCGTAGGAATGAGCAGTTCTTC.

In this sample, this clonotype turned up many times. V gene TRBV24-1 combines with J gene TRBJ2-3, with 8 positions matching TRBD2. CDR1 is KGHDR, CDR2 SFDVKD, per germline. The V gene end was trimmed by 2 bases and the J gene end by 1 base; junction bases not matched to a gene: 10. The length of the CDR3 is 18 residues. CDR3 DNA sequence: TGTGCCACCAGTGATTCCCTAGCGGGCCCTACCCGCACAGATACGCAGTATTTT. Amino acid sequence: CATSDSLAGPTRTDTQYF.

The chain combines TRBV20-1 with TRBJ2-5, with D maybe TRBD2 (5 bases). The CDR3 has 13 amino acids. The ends were cut back, 2 bases at V and 6 bases at J, with 13 bases in the middle. From germline, CDR1 is DFQATT and CDR2 SNEGSKA (reference sequence). CDR3 sequence: CSARPLAVKTQYF. The CDR3 DNA reads as TGCAGTGCTAGACCTCTAGCCGTCAAGACCCAGTACTTC.

This clonotype was observed many times. The CDR3 coding sequence is TGTGCCAGCAGCTTAGCTGGGGTCGGAATACATCAGCCCCAGCATTTT. As protein: CASSLAGVGIHQPQHF. The rearrangement links TRBV7-2 to TRBJ1-5; no firm D call. Deletions cut 0 bases from V and 5 bases from J, with 14 bases between. CDR3 length equals 16 residues. CDR1 and CDR2 from the germline V gene are SGHTA and FQGNSA.

This clonotype showed up many times. In nucleotides, the CDR3 is TGCGCCAGCAGCCAGACTAGGTCTGAGACCCAGTACTTC. Amino acids: CASSQTRSETQYF. This chain joins TRBV5-1 and TRBJ2-5, with D tentatively TRBD2 (6 bases). With 4 bases removed from V and 5 bases from J, the gap between germline ends came to 12 bases. The CDR3 runs to 13 residues. The germline gives CDR1 SGHRS, CDR2 YFSETQ.

Comment on this clonotype: With only one base between it and a far larger clone, this is likely a read error. Since no conserved phenylalanine or tryptophan closes the CDR3, a read error is the likely cause. This sequence joins TRBV7-9 and TRBJ1-1, with 7 bases aligning to TRBD1. Per the germline V gene, CDR1 is SEHNR and CDR2 is FQNEAQ (reference sequence). The CDR3 covers 13 residues. After removal of 4 bases from V and 4 bases from J, the junction contained 3 bases not matched to a gene. CDR3 residues: CASSSPGGTEAFL. The CDR3 DNA reads TGTGCCAGCAGCTCCCCAGGGGGCACTGAAGCTTTCCTT.

This clonotype appeared many times. The genes are TRBV29-1 and TRBJ2-7; D gene ambiguous. Deletions cut 3 bases from V and 5 bases from J, with 8 bases between. Germline V gene data show CDR1 as SQVTM and CDR2 as ANQGSEA. This CDR3 contains 11 residues. CDR3 nucleotide sequence: TGCAGCGTTGATAACATTAACGAGCAGTACTTC. It specifies CSVDNINEQYF.

Only a few counts were recorded for this clonotype. V gene TRBV12-3 or TRBV12-4 combines with J gene TRBJ1-6, with TRBD1 as a possible D gene (5 bases). Trimming pared 2 bases from V and 5 bases from J, leaving 13 bases between. The CDR3 totals 16 residues. The CDR3 region is CASSLNGALNNSPLHF. In DNA, the CDR3 is TGTGCCAGCAGTTTAAATGGGGCCTTAAATAATTCACCCCTCCACTTT.